The 14 T cell receptor beta chains below come from one sample, sequenced in a study of chemoradiotherapy in HPV16-positive cancers. Clones were sequenced by immunoSEQ multiplex PCR, and TCRdb holds only the in-frame ones, with some missing. Of 1,500 to 2,000 clones detected, around four fifths appear once; the ten largest clones hold 6.5%. This specimen was tumor tissue, taken from a patient who underwent chemoradiotherapy. These receptors were obtained from a human donor with HPV-associated anogenital cancer.

The gene calls are TRBV28 and TRBJ2-7, with TRBD1 matching over 8 bases. Trimming at V came to 4 bases and at J to 5 bases, leaving 7 bases not matched to a gene. Germline CDR1 and CDR2: MDHEN and SYDVKM. CDR3 length: 14 residues. The CDR3 protein is CASSSIQGAHEQYF. CDR3 DNA sequence: TGTGCCAGCAGTTCAATCCAGGGGGCCCACGAGCAGTACTTC.

This clone appeared a single time. This chain joins TRBV30 and TRBJ2-2, with D possibly TRBD2 on 5 matching bases. Trimming took 5 bases from V and 4 from J, leaving 11 bases between them. Germline V lookup: CDR1 GTSNPN, CDR2 SVGIG (reference sequence). The CDR3 totals 13 residues. The CDR3 protein is CAWEGWSTGELFF. CDR3 DNA sequence: TGTGCCTGGGAGGGATGGAGCACCGGGGAGCTGTTTTTT. Complete variable domain (other parts from reference TRBV30 and TRBJ2-2): SQTIHQWPATLVQPVGSPLSLECTVEGTSNPNLYWYRQAAGRGLQLLFYSVGIGQISSEVPQNLSASRPQDRQFILSSKKLLLSDSGFYLCAWEGWSTGELFFGEGSRLTVL.

This chain links TRBV5-4 with TRBJ2-2; 13 bases align to TRBD2. The germline V gene encodes CDR1 SGHNT and CDR2 YYREEE (reference sequence). V gave up 4 bases and J gave up 8 bases; unmatched junction bases: 8. The CDR3 loop spans 16 amino acids. CDR3 sequence (DNA): TGTGCCAGCAGCCCCTGGACTAGCGGGAGTTCTGGGGAGCTGTTTTTT. Translating it yields CASSPWTSGSSGELFF.

This chain links TRBV7-2 with TRBJ2-7; D remains unclear. The ends were cut back, 2 bases at V and 3 bases at J, with 14 bases in the middle. The CDR3 has 15 amino acids. Germline CDR1 reads SGHTA; CDR2 reads FQGNSA. CDR3 coding DNA: TGTGCCAGCAGCTTATGGCCATTTAATAGCTACGAGCAGTACTTC. Translation gives CASSLWPFNSYEQYF. The full variable domain, rest sourced from reference TRBV7-2 and TRBJ2-7, is GAGVSQSPSNKVTEKGKDVELRCDPISGHTALYWYRQSLGQGLEFLIYFQGNSAPDKSGLPSDRFSAERTGGSVSTLTIQRTQQEDSAVYLCASSLWPFNSYEQYFGPGTRLTVT.

This chain uses TRBV28 with TRBJ2-7; tentative D call: TRBD2 (6 bases). Between the trimmed V and J ends, which lost 5 bases and 1 base, there was a span of 15 bases. This CDR3 is 15 amino acids long. The germline gives CDR1 MDHEN, CDR2 SYDVKM. The CDR3 protein is CASSPPERASYEQYF. CDR3 DNA sequence: TGTGCCAGCAGTCCCCCTGAGCGGGCGTCCTACGAGCAGTACTTC.

The chain has TRBV9 and TRBJ2-3; D might be TRBD2 (5 bases). V was pared by 3 bases and J by 2 bases, with 13 bases between. The CDR3 runs 15 residues. In germline, CDR1 is SGDLS, CDR2 YYNGEE. The CDR3 coding sequence is TGTGCCAGCAGCGAATCCGGGGTTTACACAGATACGCAGTATTTT. Translation gives CASSESGVYTDTQYF.

The gene calls are TRBV7-6 and TRBJ2-2, with 14 bases that match TRBD2. The CDR3 spans 19 residues. The germline gives CDR1 SGHVS, CDR2 FNYEAQ. The V and J ends lost 3 bases and 2 bases, in that order; junction bases with no gene match: 8. The DNA of the CDR3 is TGTGCCAGCAGCTTCACCGGACTAGCGGGGGGTCTCAACACCGGGGAGCTGTTTTTT. Translation: CASSFTGLAGGLNTGELFF.

V gene TRBV28 combines with J gene TRBJ2-4; tentatively, D is TRBD1 (5 bases). The CDR3 runs 14 residues. V lost 2 bases and J lost 8, with 13 bases in between. CDR1 is MDHEN and CDR2 is SYDVKM in the germline V gene. Here the CDR3 reads CASSLRGRLDIQYF. As DNA, the CDR3 is TGTGCCAGCAGTTTAAGGGGCAGACTGGACATTCAGTACTTC.

The chain has TRBV7-9 and TRBJ1-2; tentatively, D is TRBD1 (5 bases). Trimming removed 6 bases at V and 4 bases at J, with 21 bases between. Germline CDR1 and CDR2: SEHNR and FQNEAQ (reference sequence). The CDR3 has 16 amino acids. The CDR3 loop is CASSDLTRESVYGYTF. The CDR3 nucleotides read TGTGCCAGCAGTGACTTAACCAGGGAATCTGTCTATGGCTACACCTTC.

The V and J genes are TRBV11-1 and TRBJ2-7, with D possibly being TRBD1 or TRBD2 (6 bases each). V lost 3 bases to trimming and J lost 3 bases, with 15 bases between them. The CDR3 is 15 amino acids. From germline, CDR1 is SGHAT and CDR2 FQDESV (reference sequence). CDR3: CASSFEVGGLYEQYF. The CDR3, as DNA: TGTGCCAGCAGCTTCGAAGTGGGGGGCCTCTACGAGCAGTACTTC.

This clone has more than one count but fewer than ten. V is TRBV27 and J is TRBJ2-7; TRBD1 agrees at 11 bases. V gave up 3 bases and J gave up 5 bases; unmatched junction bases: 15. Germline assignment: CDR1 MNHEY and CDR2 SMNVEV (reference sequence). This CDR3 is built from 18 residues. CDR3: CASSLLRSGTGGIHEQYF. CDR3 DNA: TGTGCCAGCAGTTTGCTCCGTTCCGGGACAGGGGGAATCCACGAGCAGTACTTC.

This clone was seen just once. This rearrangement joins TRBV19 to TRBJ1-4; 7 positions agree with TRBD1. The J segment lost 11 bases and the V segment lost 5 bases, leaving 8 bases of the junction unmatched. The germline V gene encodes CDR1 LNHDA and CDR2 SQIVND (reference sequence). The CDR3 spans 13 residues. The CDR3 region is CASSPQRGQKLFF. CDR3 nucleotides: TGTGCCAGTAGTCCCCAGAGGGGACAGAAACTGTTTTTT.

V usage is TRBV30 and J usage is TRBJ1-1; 8 bases are shared with TRBD1. This CDR3 is built from 12 residues. The ends lost 3 bases at V and 11 bases at J; junction bases unmatched: 8. Per germline, CDR1 GTSNPN and CDR2 SVGIG (reference sequence). The CDR3 sequence is CAWRGQGGFAFF. The DNA of the CDR3 is TGTGCCTGGAGAGGACAGGGCGGGTTTGCTTTCTTT.

The chain links TRBV5-1 to TRBJ2-3; 11 bases agree with TRBD2. CDR3 length: 15 residues. Looked up from germline, CDR1 is SGHRS and CDR2 is YFSETQ. V lost 4 bases to trimming and J lost 4 bases; unmatched junction nucleotides: 5. The CDR3 is CASSLTSGASDTQYF. In nucleotides, the CDR3 is TGCGCCAGCAGCCTGACTAGCGGGGCCTCAGATACGCAGTATTTT.